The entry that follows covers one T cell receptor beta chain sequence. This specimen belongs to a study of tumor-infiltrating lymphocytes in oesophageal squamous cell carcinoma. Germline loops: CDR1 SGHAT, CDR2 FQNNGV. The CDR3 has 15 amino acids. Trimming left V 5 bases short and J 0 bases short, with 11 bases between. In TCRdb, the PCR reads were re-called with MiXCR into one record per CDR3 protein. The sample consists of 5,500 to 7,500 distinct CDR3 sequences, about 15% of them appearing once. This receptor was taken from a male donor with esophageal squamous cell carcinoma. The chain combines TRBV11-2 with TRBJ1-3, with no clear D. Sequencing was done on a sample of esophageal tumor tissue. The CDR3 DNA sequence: TGTGCCAGCAGCCCCCCGGGCCACTCTGGAAACACCATATATTTT. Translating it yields CASSPPGHSGNTIYF.